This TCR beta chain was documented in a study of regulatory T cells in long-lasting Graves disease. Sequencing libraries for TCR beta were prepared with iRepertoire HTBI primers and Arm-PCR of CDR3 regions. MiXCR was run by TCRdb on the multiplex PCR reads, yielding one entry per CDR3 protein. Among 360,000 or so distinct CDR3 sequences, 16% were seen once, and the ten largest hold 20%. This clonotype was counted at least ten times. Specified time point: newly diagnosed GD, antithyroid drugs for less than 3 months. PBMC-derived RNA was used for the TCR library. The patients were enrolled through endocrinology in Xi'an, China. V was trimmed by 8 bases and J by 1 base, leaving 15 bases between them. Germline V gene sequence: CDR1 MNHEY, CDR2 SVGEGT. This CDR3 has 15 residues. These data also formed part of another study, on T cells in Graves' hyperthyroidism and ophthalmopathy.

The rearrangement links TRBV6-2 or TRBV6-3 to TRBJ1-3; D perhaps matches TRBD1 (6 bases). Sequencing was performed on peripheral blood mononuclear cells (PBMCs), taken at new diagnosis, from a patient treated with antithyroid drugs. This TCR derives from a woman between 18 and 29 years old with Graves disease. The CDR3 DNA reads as TGTGCCAGCTACCTGGGGGCGGGATCTGGAAACACCATATATTTT. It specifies CASYLGAGSGNTIYF.